This TCR beta chain appears in the sequencing data of a study of cytomegalovirus exposure and HLA in healthy donors. Study-level background: Among around 180 million T cells, an earlier analysis found around 100 million unique TCR beta sequences. Of 300 to 450 genotyped donors, about 81% clustered with self-reported Caucasian donors.

The PCR made use of 60 Vbeta and 13 Jbeta primers. This table comes from immunoSEQ multiplex PCR, and its TCRdb copy is limited to in-frame clones, with some not included. The data show about 160,000 clones, with over 80% seen just once and more than 1.5% held by the top ten. Germline loops: CDR1 SEHNR, CDR2 FQNEAQ (reference sequence). The CDR3 loop spans 16 amino acids. V dropped 4 bases and J dropped 2 bases, with 17 bases sitting between them. The TCR sequence derives from a woman aged 18 to 35 in good health and CMV-seronegative. Source material: PBMCs. The chain is built from TRBV7-9 and TRBJ2-5, with D tentatively TRBD2 (6 bases). The CDR3 here is CASSSLGGPDQETQYF. CDR3 in DNA: TGTGCCAGCAGCTCCCTGGGGGGACCCGATCAAGAGACCCAGTACTTC.